Sequencing of this T cell receptor beta chain was carried out in a study of blood T cell repertoires in COVID-19. Study at large: T cells, B-cell-depleted T cells, or PBMCs provided the cDNA or gDNA that served as material.

Under the authors' procedure: Reference gene primer amplification gave estimated nucleated cell counts. Here immunoSEQ multiplex PCR was the method, and the copy in TCRdb shows in-frame clones only, minus some. V and J calls and clone size come straight from that table; D and trimming were deduced from the DNA. Altogether 200,000 or so clones are present, around 84% being singletons, with the ten largest covering 4.5% to 6%. Trimming shortened V by 3 bases and J by 3 bases, and 9 bases separated the two germline ends. Germline V CDR1 and CDR2: GTSNPN, SVGIG (reference sequence). CDR3 size: 13 residues.

Sequenced input: peripheral blood. The receptor's source is a woman aged 55-69 years who had recovered from COVID-19. V is TRBV30 and J is TRBJ1-5; TRBD1 is a possible D gene (6 bases). This CDR3 reads CAWRGQPNQPQHF. The CDR3 coding sequence is TGTGCCTGGAGAGGACAGCCCAATCAGCCCCAGCATTTT.